What follows are 5 T cell receptor beta chains derived from one specimen sequenced in a study of tumor-infiltrating lymphocytes in primary liver carcinoma. With 400 to 550 ng total RNA as template and a constant-region primer, TCR beta cDNA was made. Slightly modified ARM-PCR, run as three nested multiplex PCR rounds, produced the TCR beta libraries. Both of the initial two PCR rounds ran for nine to eleven cycles and employed TRBV1-TRBV30 forward primers alongside a C-beta reverse primer. Each CDR3 protein gets one entry after TCRdb re-called the multiplex PCR reads with MiXCR. The sample yields about 100,000 distinct CDR3 sequences, under 70% seen once. Scientists recovered RNA and DNA together from around 20-30 mg of unsorted bulk tissue. The sequencing sample was made of liver tumor tissue from sampling region 2. Noted subset: tumor region T2, inferior pole. Receptors were obtained from a woman aged 55-69 years with primary liver carcinoma and hepatitis B virus infection.

The rearrangement links TRBV28 to TRBJ1-1, with TRBD1 identical over 8 bases. CDR3 length equals 15 residues. With V trimmed by 2 bases and J by 9 bases, 11 bases remained unmatched. Germline V lookup: CDR1 MDHEN, CDR2 SYDVKM. The CDR3 nucleotides are TGTGCCAGCAGTTTACAGGGGGCGGTGAGAACTAAAGCTTTCTTT. This gives the protein CASSLQGAVRTKAFF.

In the case of this clonotype: This clone may be a read error of a much larger clone one base away. As the CDR3 is not closed by the conserved phenylalanine or tryptophan, this likely results from a read error. The rearrangement uses TRBV6-5 and TRBJ2-5, with TRBD1 identical over 7 bases. The ends lost 6 bases at V and 2 bases at J; junction bases unmatched: 12. Per the germline V gene, CDR1 is MNHEY and CDR2 is SVGAGI. This CDR3 is 16 amino acids long. The CDR3, as DNA: TGTGCCAGCAGAACCAAAAGGACAGGCGGGCAAGAGACCCAGTACCTC. Its protein product is CASRTKRTGGQETQYL.

This clonotype has just a few counts. The chain is built from TRBV18 and TRBJ2-5; 9 bases align to TRBD2. The J segment lost 4 bases and the V segment lost 3 bases, leaving 9 bases of the junction unmatched. CDR1 is KGHSH, CDR2 LQKENI, per germline. The CDR3 is made up of 16 amino acids. The CDR3 bases are TGTGCCAGCTCACCGAGTTGGCGGGAGGGCCGAGAGACCCAGTACTTC. Its protein product is CASSPSWREGRETQYF.

In regard to this clonotype: A much more abundant neighbour one base away suggests this may be a read error. Lacking the conserved final phenylalanine or tryptophan, this CDR3 likely reflects a read error. V gene TRBV28 combines with J gene TRBJ1-3; no clear D gene. The germline V gene encodes CDR1 MDHEN and CDR2 SYDVKM. Trimming left V 6 bases short and J 1 base short, with 13 bases between. This CDR3 has 15 residues. The CDR3 region has the DNA TGTGCCAGCAGACCCGGGCCTGGGTCTGGAAACACCATATATTTG. Translating it yields CASRPGPGSGNTIYL.

To note about this clonotype: The germline gene is not matched at one end of the junction; a read error may be the cause. V usage is TRBV28 and J usage is TRBJ2-4; TRBD1 might be the D (5 bases). Per germline, CDR1 MDHEN and CDR2 SYDVKM. This CDR3 has 16 residues. The chain's CDR3 is CASSFQDNVAKNIRYF. The CDR3 coding sequence is TGTGCCAGCAGTTTCCAGGACAACGTAGCCAAAAACATTCGGTACTTC.